This T cell receptor beta chain came from a study of blood T cell repertoires in COVID-19. Study background: The cDNA or gDNA used as material had been derived from T cells, B-cell-depleted T cells, or PBMCs.

The CDR3 has 16 residues. V lost 3 bases, J lost 6 bases, and 15 bases lay in between. Germline V gives CDR1 ENHRY, CDR2 SYGVKD. The authors' processing: Reference gene primer amplification in the assay estimated nucleated cell counts. Generated by immunoSEQ multiplex PCR, the TCRdb table keeps only in-frame clones and is missing some. D and trimming were read from the DNA, whereas the V and J calls and clone size are those reported in that table. The sample holds about 150,000 clones, roughly 90% seen once. The clonotype was recovered from a woman in her 30s with acute COVID-19. What was sequenced was PBMCs or T cells enriched from blood (not recorded which). The chain has TRBV10-3 and TRBJ1-6, with TRBD1 as a possible D gene (6 bases). The CDR3 reads CAISDLGGAVNSPLHF. The CDR3 DNA reads TGTGCCATCAGTGACCTCGGGGGGGCCGTTAATTCACCCCTCCACTTT.